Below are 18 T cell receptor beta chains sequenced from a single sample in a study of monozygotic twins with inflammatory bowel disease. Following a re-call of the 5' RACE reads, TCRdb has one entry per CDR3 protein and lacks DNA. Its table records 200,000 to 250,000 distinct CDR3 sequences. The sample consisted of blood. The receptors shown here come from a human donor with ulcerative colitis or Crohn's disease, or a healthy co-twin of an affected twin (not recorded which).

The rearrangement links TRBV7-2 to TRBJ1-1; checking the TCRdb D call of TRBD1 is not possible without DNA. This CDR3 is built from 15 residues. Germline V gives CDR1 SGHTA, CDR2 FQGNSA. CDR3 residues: CASSLASRTGSAAFF. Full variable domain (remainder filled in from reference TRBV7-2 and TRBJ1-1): GAGVSQSPSNKVTEKGKDVELRCDPISGHTALYWYRQSLGQGLEFLIYFQGNSAPDKSGLPSDRFSAERTGGSVSTLTIQRTQQEDSAVYLCASSLASRTGSAAFFGQGTRLTVV.

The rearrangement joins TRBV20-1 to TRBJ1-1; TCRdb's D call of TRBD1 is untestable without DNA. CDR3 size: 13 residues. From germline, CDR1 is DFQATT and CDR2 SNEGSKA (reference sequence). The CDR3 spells CSARNRVGTEAFF.

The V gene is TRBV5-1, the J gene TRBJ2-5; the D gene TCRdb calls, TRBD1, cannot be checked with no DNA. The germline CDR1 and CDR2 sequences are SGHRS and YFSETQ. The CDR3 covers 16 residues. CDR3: CASSPDPSGRHAAQYF.

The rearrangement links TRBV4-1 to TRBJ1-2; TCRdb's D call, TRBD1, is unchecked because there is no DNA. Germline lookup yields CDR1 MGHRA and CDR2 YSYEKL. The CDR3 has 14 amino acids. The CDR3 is CASSLPPTGSGYTF.

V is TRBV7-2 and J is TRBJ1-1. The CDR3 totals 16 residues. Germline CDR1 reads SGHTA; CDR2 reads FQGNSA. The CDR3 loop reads CASSLGRQRVGTEAFF. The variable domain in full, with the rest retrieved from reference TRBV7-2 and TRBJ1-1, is GAGVSQSPSNKVTEKGKDVELRCDPISGHTALYWYRQSLGQGLEFLIYFQGNSAPDKSGLPSDRFSAERTGGSVSTLTIQRTQQEDSAVYLCASSLGRQRVGTEAFFGQGTRLTVV.

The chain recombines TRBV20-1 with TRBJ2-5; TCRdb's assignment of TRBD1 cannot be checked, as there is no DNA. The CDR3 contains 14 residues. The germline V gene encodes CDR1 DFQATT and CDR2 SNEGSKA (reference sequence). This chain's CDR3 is CSAGLRGLLETQYF.

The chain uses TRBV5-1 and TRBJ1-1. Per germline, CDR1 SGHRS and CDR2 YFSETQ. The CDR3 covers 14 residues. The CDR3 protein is CASSLAQASTEAFF.

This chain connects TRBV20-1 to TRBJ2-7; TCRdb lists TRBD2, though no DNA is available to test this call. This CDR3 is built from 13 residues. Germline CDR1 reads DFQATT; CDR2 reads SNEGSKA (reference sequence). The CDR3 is CSASDRPTYEQYF.

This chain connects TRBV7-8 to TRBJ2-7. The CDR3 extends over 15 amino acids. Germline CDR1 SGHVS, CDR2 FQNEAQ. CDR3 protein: CASSLTQPTAYEQYF.

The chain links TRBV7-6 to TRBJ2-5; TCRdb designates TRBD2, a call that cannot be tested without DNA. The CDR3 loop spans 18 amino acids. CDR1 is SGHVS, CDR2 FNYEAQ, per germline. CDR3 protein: CASSLMVPLAGYQETQYF.

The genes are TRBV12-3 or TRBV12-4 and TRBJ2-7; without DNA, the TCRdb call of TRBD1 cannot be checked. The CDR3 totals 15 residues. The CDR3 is CASSRAGTGAYEQYF.

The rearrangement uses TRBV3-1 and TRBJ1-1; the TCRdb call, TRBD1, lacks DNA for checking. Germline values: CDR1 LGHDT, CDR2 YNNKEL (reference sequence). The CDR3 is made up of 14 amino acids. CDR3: CASSQGTGETEAFF. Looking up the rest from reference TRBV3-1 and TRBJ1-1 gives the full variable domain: DTAVSQTPKYLVTQMGNDKSIKCEQNLGHDTMYWYKQDSKKFLKIMFSYNNKELIINETVPNRFSPKSPDKAHLNLHINSLELGDSAVYFCASSQGTGETEAFFGQGTRLTVV.

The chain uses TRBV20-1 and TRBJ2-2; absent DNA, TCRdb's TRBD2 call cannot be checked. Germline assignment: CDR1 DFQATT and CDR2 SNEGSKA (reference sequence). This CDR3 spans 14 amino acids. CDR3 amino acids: CSARRAGVSGELFF.

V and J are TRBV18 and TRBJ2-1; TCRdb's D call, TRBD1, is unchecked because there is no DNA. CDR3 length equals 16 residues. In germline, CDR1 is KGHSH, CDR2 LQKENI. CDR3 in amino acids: CASSPRGEPPYNEQFF.

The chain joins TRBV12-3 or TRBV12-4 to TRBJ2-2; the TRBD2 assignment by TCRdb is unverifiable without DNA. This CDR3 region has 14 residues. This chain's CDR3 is CASSGRVGTGELFF.

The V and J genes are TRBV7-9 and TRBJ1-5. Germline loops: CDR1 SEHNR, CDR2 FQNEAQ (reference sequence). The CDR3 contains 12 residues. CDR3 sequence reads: CASSLDHQPQHF.

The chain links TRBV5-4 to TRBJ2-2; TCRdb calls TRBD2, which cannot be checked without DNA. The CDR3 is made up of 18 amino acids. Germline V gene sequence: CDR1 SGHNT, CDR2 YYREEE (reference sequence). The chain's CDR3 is CASSSRGGGASNTGELFF.

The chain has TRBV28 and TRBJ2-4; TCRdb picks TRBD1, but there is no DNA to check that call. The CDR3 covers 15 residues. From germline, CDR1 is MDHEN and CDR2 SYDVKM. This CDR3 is CASMGQGLAKNIQYF.